The 7 T cell receptor beta chains listed next were all sequenced from one sample in a study of shared clonotypes between healthy human individuals. The data were produced by immunoSEQ multiplex PCR, yet TCRdb's version contains in-frame clones alone and is incomplete. The data contain about 2 million clones, about 95% of them seen just once; the ten biggest clones take up approximately 1.2%. Naive CD8 cells lacked CD45RO and underwent positive selection for CCR7, leaving out terminally differentiated effector memory CD45RA+ cells. The sequenced material came from naive CD8+ T cells sorted from blood. These receptors were collected from a man aged 18 to 35 in good health.

The chain couples TRBV5-1 to TRBJ2-3, with D unresolved. Germline V gives CDR1 SGHRS, CDR2 YFSETQ. V was clipped by 0 bases and J by 3 bases, with 11 bases between them. This CDR3 has 15 residues. Here the CDR3 DNA reads TGCGCCAGCAGCTTGGGGGCAGAGTTTACAGATACGCAGTATTTT. Protein: CASSLGAEFTDTQYF.

This chain links TRBV6-5 with TRBJ2-5, with D hard to call. The tail of the sequence fits TRBJ2-7 better, so the J call may be wrong. The CDR3 totals 15 residues. CDR1 and CDR2 (germline): MNHEY, SVGAGI. Here the CDR3 DNA reads TGTGCCAGCAGGCCAGAATCGGGTTTCAGCTACGAGCAGTACTTC. Its protein product is CASRPESGFSYEQYF.

The V and J genes are TRBV6-1 and TRBJ2-2; D remains ambiguous. From germline, CDR1 is MNHNS and CDR2 SASEGT. V dropped 5 bases and J dropped 4 bases, with 8 bases sitting between them. This CDR3 is 13 amino acids long. CDR3 sequence: CASSFSRTGELFF. Here the CDR3 DNA reads TGTGCCAGCAGTTTTTCCCGCACCGGGGAGCTGTTTTTT.

The chain uses TRBV7-8 and TRBJ2-7; 7 bases line up with TRBD2. V lost 8 bases and J lost 5; bases outside the gene matches: 9. The germline CDR1 and CDR2 sequences are SGHVS and FQNEAQ. This CDR3 has 13 amino acids. The CDR3 nucleotides read TGTGCCAGCCGCCCTGGAGCGGGAAACGAGCAGTACTTC. It codes for CASRPGAGNEQYF.

The chain recombines TRBV13 with TRBJ1-3; D is undetermined. The V end was cut by 6 bases, the J end by 0 bases, with 12 bases between. The CDR3 loop spans 15 amino acids. Germline V gene lookup returns CDR1 PRHDT and CDR2 FYEKMQ (reference sequence). CDR3 sequence: CASSYGHISGNTIYF. In nucleotides, the CDR3 is TGTGCCAGCAGTTACGGGCATATCTCTGGAAACACCATATATTTT.

For this clone: This is likely an artifact of a read error, given a far larger clone one base away. V is TRBV6-5 and J is TRBJ1-3, with D unclear. V lost 6 bases, J lost 0 bases, and 3 bases lay in between. The CDR3 is 12 residues long. Germline assignment: CDR1 MNHEY and CDR2 SVGAGI. The CDR3 loop is CASRNSGNTIYF. The CDR3 DNA is TGTGCCAGCAGGAACTCTGGAAACACCATATATTTT.

This clone was recorded a few times. CDR3 region: CASSEHPAGVVETQYF. The DNA of the CDR3 is TGTGCCAGCAGTGAGCACCCAGCGGGGGTGGTCGAGACCCAGTACTTC. V usage is TRBV6-1 and J usage is TRBJ2-5; 8 positions agree with TRBD2. Germline CDR1 and CDR2: MNHNS and SASEGT. This CDR3 is 16 amino acids long. V trimming: 3 bases; J trimming: 5 bases; junction bases outside the gene matches: 11.